One and the same sample provided the 21 T cell receptor beta chains below, sequenced in a study of T cells in Graves' hyperthyroidism and ophthalmopathy. The CDR3 regions of TCR beta were amplified from RNA transcripts. First-round RT-PCR of the TCR CDR3 relied on the HTBI primer set. TCRdb passed the multiplex PCR reads through MiXCR, listing each CDR3 protein once. This table holds under 300,000 distinct CDR3 sequences, more than 12% found once. Material: blood. The source of these receptors is a woman aged 40 to 50 with Graves' hyperthyroidism that later progressed to Graves' ophthalmopathy.

This clonotype has a count of ten or more. The CDR3, as DNA: TGTGCCAGCAGTGAACGGGCGGGAGGGCATTCAGATACGCAGTATTTT. Protein sequence: CASSERAGGHSDTQYF. The V gene is TRBV2, the J gene TRBJ2-3; TRBD2 aligns across 9 bases. There are 16 residues in the CDR3. In germline, CDR1 is SNHLY, CDR2 FYNNEI. With V trimmed by 2 bases and J by 4 bases, 7 bases remained unmatched.

In nucleotides, the CDR3 is TGCAGTGCTAGAGATCTTCTTAGCGGGGTGTCCTACGAGCAGTACTTC. Protein product: CSARDLLSGVSYEQYF. The chain is built from TRBV20-1 and TRBJ2-7, with 8 positions matching TRBD2. V trimming: 0 bases; J trimming: 1 base; junction bases outside the gene matches: 8. Germline-derived CDR1 and CDR2 are DFQATT and SNEGSKA (reference sequence). The CDR3 is made up of 16 amino acids.

This chain connects TRBV28 to TRBJ1-1, with no clear D. V gave up 1 base and J gave up 4 bases, with 4 bases separating them. Germline-derived CDR1 and CDR2 are MDHEN and SYDVKM. The CDR3 runs 12 residues. The CDR3 sequence is CASSLLSTEAFF. CDR3 nucleotide sequence: TGTGCCAGCAGTTTATTAAGCACTGAAGCTTTCTTT.

This clonotype was detected ten times or more. The chain carries TRBV11-2 and TRBJ2-7; 9 bases are shared with TRBD2. Losses at the gene ends were 7 bases for V and 5 bases for J; bases not matched to a gene: 9. CDR1 and CDR2 (germline): SGHAT, FQNNGV. This CDR3 has 14 amino acids. The CDR3 sequence is CASNPGLALHEQYF. CDR3 nucleotides: TGTGCCAGCAACCCGGGACTAGCCCTCCACGAGCAGTACTTC.

A few counts support this clonotype. V and J are TRBV9 and TRBJ2-7; 7 positions match TRBD1. After removal of 0 bases from V and 1 base from J, the junction contained 7 bases not matched to a gene. CDR3 length: 16 amino acids. From germline, CDR1 is SGDLS and CDR2 YYNGEE. The CDR3 loop reads CASSVEVSGQSYEQYF. Written as DNA, the CDR3 is TGTGCCAGCAGCGTAGAGGTGTCGGGACAGTCCTACGAGCAGTACTTC.

About this clonotype: This may be a read error, as it is one base from a much larger clone. The rearrangement joins TRBV24-1 to TRBJ2-3; 10 nucleotides match TRBD1. Germline V gene lookup returns CDR1 KGHDR and CDR2 SFDVKD. The CDR3 spans 13 residues. The CDR3 sequence: CATRGQGSDAQYF. In DNA form, the CDR3 reads TGTGCCACCAGGGGACAGGGGTCAGATGCGCAGTATTTT.

CDR3 region: CASSWQGSTDTQYF. In DNA, the CDR3 is TGTGCCAGCAGCTGGCAGGGGAGCACAGATACGCAGTATTTT. The chain carries TRBV11-2 and TRBJ2-3; a weak D match, TRBD1 (6 bases). The germline CDR1 and CDR2 sequences are SGHAT and FQNNGV. V was clipped by 4 bases and J by 0 bases, with 8 bases between them. The CDR3 is made up of 14 amino acids. The full variable domain, its missing parts supplied by reference TRBV11-2 and TRBJ2-3, is EAGVAQSPRYKIIEKRQSVAFWCNPISGHATLYWYQQILGQGPKLLIQFQNNGVVDDSQLPKDRFSAERLKGVDSTLKIQPAKLEDSAVYLCASSWQGSTDTQYFGPGTRLTVL.

This clonotype was picked up a small number of times. The genes are TRBV28 and TRBJ2-7; 9 positions agree with TRBD1. V lost 6 bases, J lost 0 bases, and 15 bases stayed unmatched. Germline lookup yields CDR1 MDHEN and CDR2 SYDVKM. The CDR3 contains 18 residues. The CDR3 DNA sequence: TGTGCCAGCAGCCGGGACAGGGCTCGTAGCCTGCCCTCCTACGAGCAGTACTTC. Protein sequence: CASSRDRARSLPSYEQYF.

The chain uses TRBV28 and TRBJ2-7; 8 nucleotides line up with TRBD1. The CDR3 contains 16 residues. Germline CDR1 reads MDHEN; CDR2 reads SYDVKM. J gave up 0 bases and V 5 bases, and 9 bases lay outside the gene matches. The CDR3 DNA reads TGTGCCAGCAGTCCCCCGGACAGGGCAGGCTCCTACGAGCAGTACTTC. It codes for CASSPPDRAGSYEQYF.

This clonotype was detected only a few times. The chain uses TRBV28 and TRBJ2-1, with no clear D. Trimming stripped 10 bases from V and 6 bases from J, with 13 bases between. CDR1 is MDHEN and CDR2 is SYDVKM in the germline V gene. This CDR3 comprises 12 residues. The chain's CDR3 is CATLKHSNEQFF. The CDR3 DNA is TGTGCCACCCTGAAGCATAGCAATGAGCAGTTCTTC. The entire variable domain, with the rest obtained from reference TRBV28 and TRBJ2-1, is as follows: DVKVTQSSRYLVKRTGEKVFLECVQDMDHENMFWYRQDPGLGLRLIYFSYDVKMKEKGDIPEGYSVSREKKERFSLILESASTNQTSMYLCATLKHSNEQFFGPGTRLTVL.

This clonotype has at least ten counts. The CDR3: CASSEAGYNEQFF. The CDR3 bases are TGTGCCAGCAGTGAAGCGGGGTACAATGAGCAGTTCTTC. This chain connects TRBV2 to TRBJ2-1; D gene uncertain. Germline V gene sequence: CDR1 SNHLY, CDR2 FYNNEI. V shed 0 bases and J shed 4 bases, with 4 bases lying between them. The CDR3 is 13 residues long.

The rearrangement joins TRBV11-2 to TRBJ1-1, with TRBD1 matching 10 bases. V shed 8 bases and J 4 bases; nucleotides not matched to a gene: 1. This CDR3 is 12 amino acids long. CDR1 is SGHAT and CDR2 is FQNNGV in the germline V gene. The CDR3 DNA sequence: TGTGCCAGCTGGACAGGGGGCACTGAAGCTTTCTTT. As protein: CASWTGGTEAFF.

This clonotype was seen many times. The chain has TRBV29-1 and TRBJ2-7; no definite D call. Trimming shortened V by 6 bases and J by 3 bases, and 9 bases separated the two germline ends. CDR1 SQVTM and CDR2 ANQGSEA come from the germline V gene. CDR3 length: 11 amino acids. The CDR3 DNA reads TGCAGCGTCTTTGCCGGCTACGAGCAGTACTTC. Translation gives CSVFAGYEQYF.

In its sample, this clonotype is medium-sized. This sequence joins TRBV12-3 or TRBV12-4 and TRBJ2-7, with D tentatively TRBD1 (6 bases). The CDR3 has 19 amino acids. The V end was cut by 4 bases, the J end by 3 bases, with 28 bases between. This chain's CDR3 is CASSSWKAPGQLKRYEQYF. DNA of the CDR3: TGTGCCAGCAGTTCTTGGAAGGCCCCTGGACAGCTTAAACGCTACGAGCAGTACTTC.

This clonotype was seen at least ten times. The CDR3: CASSLPGSSYNEQFF. The CDR3 coding sequence is TGTGCCAGCAGCCTCCCGGGTAGCTCCTACAATGAGCAGTTCTTC. This sequence joins TRBV28 and TRBJ2-1, with unresolved D. The CDR3 consists of 15 residues. Trimming took 6 bases from V and 0 from J, leaving 12 bases between them. Germline values: CDR1 MDHEN, CDR2 SYDVKM.

This clonotype was found many times. The chain uses TRBV7-9 and TRBJ2-5; the D is unclear. V was clipped by 5 bases and J by 0 bases, with 4 bases between them. The germline V gene has CDR1 SEHNR and CDR2 FQNEAQ (reference sequence). The CDR3 extends over 12 amino acids. CDR3 in DNA: TGTGCCAGCAGCCTGTACCAAGAGACCCAGTACTTC. This translates into CASSLYQETQYF. The variable domain in full, completed from reference TRBV7-9 and TRBJ2-5, reads DTGVSQNPRHKITKRGQNVTFRCDPISEHNRLYWYRQTLGQGPEFLTYFQNEAQLEKSRLLSDRFSAERPKGSFSTLEIQRTEQGDSAMYLCASSLYQETQYFGPGTRLLVL.

This clonotype was seen many times. The chain employs TRBV19 and TRBJ2-1, with D possibly matching TRBD2 (6 bases). With 4 bases removed from V and 13 bases from J, the gap between germline ends came to 11 bases. The V gene's germline CDR1 is LNHDA and CDR2 SQIVND (reference sequence). This CDR3 region has 11 residues. The CDR3 nucleotides read TGTGCCAGTAGTAGTAGACTAGAACAGTTCTTC. Encoded protein: CASSSRLEQFF.

This clonotype occurred many times. The chain links TRBV27 to TRBJ2-7, with D maybe TRBD2 (5 bases). Germline-derived CDR1 and CDR2 are MNHEY and SMNVEV (reference sequence). The CDR3 runs to 14 residues. V lost 3 bases to trimming and J lost 2 bases, with 11 bases between them. CDR3 in amino acids: CASSFSGRAYEQYF. CDR3 coding DNA: TGTGCCAGCAGTTTCTCCGGGCGGGCCTACGAGCAGTACTTC.

The chain links TRBV10-2 to TRBJ2-7; D might be TRBD2 (5 bases). V lost 5 bases to trimming and J lost 3 bases, with 8 bases between them. The CDR3 spans 12 residues. Germline V CDR1 and CDR2: WSHSY, SAAADI. The CDR3 nucleotides are TGCGCCAGCAGTACTAGTCTCTACGAGCAGTACTTC. Translating gives CASSTSLYEQYF.

This clonotype was counted many times. V and J are TRBV28 and TRBJ2-2; 9 bases line up with TRBD1. Germline CDR1 reads MDHEN; CDR2 reads SYDVKM. The V and J ends lost 4 bases and 2 bases, in that order; junction bases with no gene match: 8. The CDR3 has 17 residues. The CDR3 reads CASSSGTGTSNTGELFF. CDR3 sequence (DNA): TGTGCCAGCAGTTCCGGGACAGGGACCTCTAACACCGGGGAGCTGTTTTTT. The whole variable domain, remainder taken from reference TRBV28 and TRBJ2-2, is DVKVTQSSRYLVKRTGEKVFLECVQDMDHENMFWYRQDPGLGLRLIYFSYDVKMKEKGDIPEGYSVSREKKERFSLILESASTNQTSMYLCASSSGTGTSNTGELFFGEGSRLTVL.

This clonotype has at least ten counts. The chain employs TRBV10-3 and TRBJ2-1; 8 bases align to TRBD1. There are 13 residues in the CDR3. J was trimmed by 7 bases and V by 11 bases; bases with no gene match: 10. Germline CDR1 and CDR2: ENHRY and SYGVKD. DNA of the CDR3: TGTGCCGCCGGATGGACAGGGAAAAATGAGCAGTTCTTC. The encoded protein is CAAGWTGKNEQFF.